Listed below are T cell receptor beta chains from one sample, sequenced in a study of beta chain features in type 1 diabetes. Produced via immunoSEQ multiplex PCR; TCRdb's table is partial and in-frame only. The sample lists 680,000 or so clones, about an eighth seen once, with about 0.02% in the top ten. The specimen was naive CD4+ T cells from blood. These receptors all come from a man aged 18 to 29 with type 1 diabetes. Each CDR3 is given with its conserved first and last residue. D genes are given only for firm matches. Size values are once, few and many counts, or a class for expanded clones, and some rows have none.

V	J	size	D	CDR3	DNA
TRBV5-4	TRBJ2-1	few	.	CASSLAGLLSYNEQFF	TGTGCCAGCAGCTTGGCCGGGCTCTTATCCTACAATGAGCAGTTCTTC
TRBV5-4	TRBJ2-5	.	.	CASSLAADAGGQETQYF	TGTGCCAGCAGCTTGGCCGCCGACGCAGGGGGGCAAGAGACCCAGTACTTC
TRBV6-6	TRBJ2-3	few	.	CASSHTRGADTQYF	TGTGCCAGCAGTCATACACGGGGCGCAGATACGCAGTATTTT
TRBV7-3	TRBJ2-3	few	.	CASSPQGSTDTQYF	TGTGCCAGCAGCCCCCAGGGTAGCACAGATACGCAGTATTTT
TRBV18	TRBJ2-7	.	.	CASSPQSWEQYF	TGTGCCAGCTCACCGCAATCATGGGAGCAGTACTTC
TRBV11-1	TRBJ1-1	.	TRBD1	CASSPRTGADRWAEAFF	TGTGCCAGCAGCCCCCGGACAGGGGCGGATCGATGGGCTGAAGCTTTCTTT
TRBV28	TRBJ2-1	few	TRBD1	CASSLPGQSSYNEQFF	TGTGCCAGCAGTCTACCGGGACAGAGCTCCTACAATGAGCAGTTCTTC
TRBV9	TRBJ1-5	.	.	CASSAGGFAQPQHF	TGTGCCAGCAGCGCGGGTGGTTTCGCTCAGCCCCAGCATTTT
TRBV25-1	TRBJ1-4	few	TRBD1	CASSGPYRGPNEKLFF	TGTGCCAGCAGTGGCCCGTACAGGGGTCCTAATGAAAAACTGTTTTTT
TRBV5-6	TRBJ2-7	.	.	CASSSRQGKADF	TGTGCCAGCAGCTCCCGCCAGGGGAAGGCGGACTTC
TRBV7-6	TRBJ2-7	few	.	CASSNRDGYEQYF	TGTGCCAGCAGCAACCGGGACGGCTACGAGCAGTACTTC
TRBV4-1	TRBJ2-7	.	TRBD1	CASTIGTGGRYEQYF	TGCGCCAGCACCATCGGGACAGGGGGGAGGTACGAGCAGTACTTC
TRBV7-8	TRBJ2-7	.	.	CASSSRVRTVSHEQYF	TGTGCCAGCAGCTCAAGGGTCCGGACGGTTAGCCACGAGCAGTACTTC
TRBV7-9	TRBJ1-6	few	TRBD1	CASSLGGQGNSPLHF	TGTGCCAGCAGCTTAGGGGGACAGGGAAATTCACCCCTCCACTTT
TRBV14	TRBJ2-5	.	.	CASSQFGPQETQYF	TGTGCCAGCAGCCAATTTGGACCCCAAGAGACCCAGTACTTC
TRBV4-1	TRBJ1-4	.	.	CASSQLTREKLFF	TGCGCCAGCAGCCAATTAACTCGGGAAAAACTGTTTTTT
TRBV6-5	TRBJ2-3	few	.	CASNHRGAGTDTQYF	TGTGCCAGCAACCACCGGGGGGCAGGGACAGATACGCAGTATTTT
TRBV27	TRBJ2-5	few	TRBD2	CASSLMLAGETQYF	TGTGCCAGCAGTTTAATGCTAGCGGGTGAGACCCAGTACTTC
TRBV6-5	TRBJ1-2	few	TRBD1	CASSQVPGGAGYTF	TGTGCCAGCAGCCAAGTGCCAGGGGGCGCGGGCTACACCTTC
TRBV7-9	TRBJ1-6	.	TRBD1	CASSSWTGGEPLHF	TGTGCCAGCAGCTCTTGGACAGGGGGCGAGCCCCTCCACTTT
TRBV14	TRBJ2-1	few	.	CASSQDLGTLYNEQFF	TGTGCCAGCAGCCAAGATCTCGGGACACTATACAATGAGCAGTTCTTC
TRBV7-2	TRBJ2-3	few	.	CASSSFSTDTQYF	TGTGCCAGCAGCTCCTTTAGCACAGATACGCAGTATTTT
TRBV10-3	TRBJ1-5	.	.	CAISDSDNQPQHF	TGTGCCATCAGTGACTCGGACAATCAGCCCCAGCATTTT
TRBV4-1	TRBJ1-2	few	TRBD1	CASSQDLRQGSPGSYTF	TGCGCCAGCAGCCAAGATCTCCGACAGGGGTCGCCTGGGAGCTACACCTTC
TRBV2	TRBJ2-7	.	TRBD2	CASRAGPTGQQYF	TGTGCCAGCAGAGCGGGACCCACCGGGCAGCAGTACTTC
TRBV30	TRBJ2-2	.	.	CARTSFPITGELFF	TGTGCCCGGACGAGCTTTCCCATCACCGGGGAGCTGTTTTTT
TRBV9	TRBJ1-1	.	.	CASSVWGEVNTEAFF	TGTGCCAGCAGCGTTTGGGGTGAGGTGAACACTGAAGCTTTCTTT
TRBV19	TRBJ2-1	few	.	CASTGGGGDEQFF	TGTGCCAGTACCGGTGGCGGCGGGGATGAGCAGTTCTTC
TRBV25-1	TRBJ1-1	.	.	CASSEYLVGGFTEAFF	TGTGCCAGCAGTGAATATTTGGTCGGGGGGTTCACTGAAGCTTTCTTT
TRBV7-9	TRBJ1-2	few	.	CASSAQSDGYTF	TGTGCCAGCAGCGCCCAGAGCGATGGCTACACCTTC
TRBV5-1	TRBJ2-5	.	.	CASSLLRETQYF	TGCGCCAGCAGCTTGTTACGGGAGACCCAGTACTTC
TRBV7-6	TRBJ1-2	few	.	CASSLVPF	TGTGCCAGCAGCTTAGTTCCGTTC
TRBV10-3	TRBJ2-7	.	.	CAISGGGDSYEQYF	TGTGCCATCTCCGGCGGGGGCGACTCCTACGAGCAGTACTTC
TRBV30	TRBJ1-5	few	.	CAWSRDSDQPQHF	TGTGCCTGGAGTCGAGACAGTGATCAGCCCCAGCATTTT
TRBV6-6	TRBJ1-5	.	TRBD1	CASSQPGQGKQPQHF	TGTGCCAGCAGCCAACCCGGACAGGGAAAGCAGCCCCAGCATTTT
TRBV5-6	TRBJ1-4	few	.	CASSQPAAEKLFF	TGTGCCAGCAGCCAGCCGGCGGCCGAAAAACTGTTTTTT
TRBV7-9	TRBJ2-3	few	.	CASSPSQDTQYF	TGTGCCAGCAGCCCCTCCCAGGATACGCAGTATTTT
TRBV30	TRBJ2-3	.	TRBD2	CAWSRGLAGSGTDTQYF	TGTGCCTGGAGCCGAGGTCTAGCGGGGTCGGGCACAGATACGCAGTATTTT
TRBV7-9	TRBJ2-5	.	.	CASSFIQESLAGETQYF	TGTGCCAGCAGCTTTATACAGGAGTCTCTCGCAGGGGAGACCCAGTACTTC
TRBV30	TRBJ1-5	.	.	CAWMDGRSSNQPQHF	TGTGCCTGGATGGACGGACGCTCCAGCAATCAGCCCCAGCATTTT
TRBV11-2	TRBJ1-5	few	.	CASSSHYSNQPQHF	TGTGCCAGCAGCTCTCATTATAGCAATCAGCCCCAGCATTTT
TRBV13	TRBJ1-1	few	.	CASSFPENTEAFF	TGTGCCAGCAGCTTTCCGGAGAACACTGAAGCTTTCTTT
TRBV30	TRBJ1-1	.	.	CASNLIEVNTEAFF	TGTGCCTCTAACCTGATCGAAGTGAACACTGAAGCTTTCTTT
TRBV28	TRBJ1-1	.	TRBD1	CASNSGTGKAFF	TGTGCCAGTAATTCCGGGACAGGGAAAGCTTTCTTT
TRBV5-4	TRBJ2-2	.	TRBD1	CASSFGTATGELFF	TGTGCCAGCAGCTTCGGGACAGCCACCGGGGAGCTGTTTTTT
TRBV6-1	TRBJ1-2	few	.	CASSEGYGYTF	TGTGCCAGCAGTGAAGGCTATGGCTACACCTTC
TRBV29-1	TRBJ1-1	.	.	CSVVPEMNTEAFF	TGCAGCGTTGTGCCGGAGATGAACACTGAAGCTTTCTTT
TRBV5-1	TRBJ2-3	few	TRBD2	CASSPGLAGSTDTQYF	TGCGCCAGCAGCCCGGGACTAGCGGGGAGCACAGATACGCAGTATTTT
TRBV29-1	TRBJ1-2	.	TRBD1	CSVESGGEVYGYTF	TGCAGCGTGGAGTCAGGGGGCGAGGTCTATGGCTACACCTTC
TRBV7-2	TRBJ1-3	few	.	CASSSRTVRNTIYF	TGTGCCAGCAGCTCCCGGACAGTCCGAAACACCATATATTTT
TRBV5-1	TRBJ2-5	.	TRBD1	CASSTGQTQETQYF	TGCGCCAGCAGCACGGGACAGACACAAGAGACCCAGTACTTC
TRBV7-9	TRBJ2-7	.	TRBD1	CASSRADRAGEQYF	TGTGCCAGCAGCCGCGCGGACAGGGCGGGCGAGCAGTACTTC
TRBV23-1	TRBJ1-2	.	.	CASSAYRDPLFGYTF	TGCGCCAGCAGTGCCTACAGGGACCCTCTGTTTGGCTACACCTTC
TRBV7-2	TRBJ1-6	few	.	CASTPKVRGSPLHF	TGTGCCAGCACCCCTAAGGTTCGGGGTTCACCCCTCCACTTT
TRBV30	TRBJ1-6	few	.	CAWSPNRALHF	TGTGCCTGGAGCCCAAATCGAGCCCTCCACTTT
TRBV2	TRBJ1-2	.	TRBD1	CASSGQGEGGYTF	TGTGCCAGCAGCGGACAGGGCGAGGGAGGCTACACCTTC
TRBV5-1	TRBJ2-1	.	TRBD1	CASSKDRASSYNEQFF	TGCGCCAGCAGCAAGGACAGGGCAAGCTCCTACAATGAGCAGTTCTTC